Reported below is one T cell receptor (beta chain). Its antigen remains unknown. This record comes from a study of shared clonotypes between healthy human individuals. Study outcomes and limitations: The donor pool, a small one, limited the genetic and exposure-history diversity represented.

Generated by immunoSEQ multiplex PCR, the TCRdb table keeps only in-frame clones and is missing some. Among fewer than 600,000 clones listed, around 81% were seen once. The sample taken for sequencing was PBMCs. This receptor was taken from a woman aged 40-49 years in good health. Some clones in this sample may be carry-over from other donors' samples.

The CDR3 loop is CASSLSGLYTGELFF. The CDR3 region has the DNA TGTGCCAGCAGCTTAAGTGGACTGTACACCGGGGAGCTGTTTTTT. The chain uses TRBV7-3 and TRBJ2-2; D might be TRBD2 (5 bases). Germline V lookup: CDR1 SGHTA, CDR2 FQGTGA. Trimming removed 1 base from V and 3 bases from J, with 9 bases in between. The CDR3 has 15 amino acids.